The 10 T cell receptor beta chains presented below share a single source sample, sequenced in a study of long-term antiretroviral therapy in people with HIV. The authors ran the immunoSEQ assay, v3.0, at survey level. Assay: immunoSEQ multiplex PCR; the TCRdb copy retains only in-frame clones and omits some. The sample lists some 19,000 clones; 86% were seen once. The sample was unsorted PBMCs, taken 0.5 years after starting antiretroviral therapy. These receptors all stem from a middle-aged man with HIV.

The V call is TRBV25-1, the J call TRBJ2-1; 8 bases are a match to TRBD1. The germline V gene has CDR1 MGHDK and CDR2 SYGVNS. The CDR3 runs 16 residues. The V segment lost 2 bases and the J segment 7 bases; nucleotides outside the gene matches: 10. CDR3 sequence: CASSEHQGAGKNEQFF. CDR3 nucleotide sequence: TGTGCCAGCAGTGAACATCAGGGGGCGGGTAAGAATGAGCAGTTCTTC.

Here the CDR3 DNA reads TGTGCCAGCAAAAAAAGCCACGGGGAGGAGACCCAGTACTTC. It specifies CASKKSHGEETQYF. J is TRBJ2-5 and V is TRBV2; the D gene is possibly TRBD2 (5 bases). This CDR3 comprises 14 residues. Germline loops: CDR1 SNHLY, CDR2 FYNNEI. Trimming stripped 7 bases from V and 5 bases from J, with 17 bases between. Based on the CDR3 plus reference TRBV2 and TRBJ2-5, the full variable domain is EPEVTQTPSHQVTQMGQEVILRCVPISNHLYFYWYRQILGQKVEFLVSFYNNEISEKSEIFDDQFSVERPDGSNFTLKIRSTKLEDSAMYFCASKKSHGEETQYFGPGTRLLVL.

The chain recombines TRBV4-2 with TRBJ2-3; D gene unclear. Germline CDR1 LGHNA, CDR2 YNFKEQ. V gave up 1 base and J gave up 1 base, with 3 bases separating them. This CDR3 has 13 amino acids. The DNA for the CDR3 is TGTGCCAGCAGCCAAGGGCGCACAGATACGCAGTATTTT. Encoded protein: CASSQGRTDTQYF.

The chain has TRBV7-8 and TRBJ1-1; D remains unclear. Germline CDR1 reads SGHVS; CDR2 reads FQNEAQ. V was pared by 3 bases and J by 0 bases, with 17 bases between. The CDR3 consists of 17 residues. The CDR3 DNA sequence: TGTGCCAGCAGCTTGGAGGGCCCGGTCCTCATGAACACTGAAGCTTTCTTT. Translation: CASSLEGPVLMNTEAFF.

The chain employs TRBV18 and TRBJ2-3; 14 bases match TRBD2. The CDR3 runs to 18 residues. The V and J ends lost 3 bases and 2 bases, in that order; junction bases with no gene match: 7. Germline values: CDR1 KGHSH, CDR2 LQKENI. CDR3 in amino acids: CASSPKRTSGRTTDTQYF. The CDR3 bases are TGTGCCAGCTCACCTAAGAGGACTAGCGGGAGGACCACAGATACGCAGTATTTT.

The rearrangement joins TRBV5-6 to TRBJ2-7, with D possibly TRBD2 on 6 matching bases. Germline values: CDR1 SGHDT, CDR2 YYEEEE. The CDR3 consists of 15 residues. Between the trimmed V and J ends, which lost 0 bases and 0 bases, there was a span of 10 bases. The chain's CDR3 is CASSLAAGSSYEQYF. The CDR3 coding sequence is TGTGCCAGCAGCTTGGCGGCGGGAAGCTCCTACGAGCAGTACTTC.

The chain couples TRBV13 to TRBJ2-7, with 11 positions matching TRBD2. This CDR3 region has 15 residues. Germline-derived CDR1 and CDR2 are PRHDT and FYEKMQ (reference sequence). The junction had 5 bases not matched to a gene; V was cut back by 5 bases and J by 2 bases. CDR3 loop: CASSPGTSGTYEQYF. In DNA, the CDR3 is TGTGCCAGCAGCCCCGGGACTAGCGGAACCTACGAGCAGTACTTC.

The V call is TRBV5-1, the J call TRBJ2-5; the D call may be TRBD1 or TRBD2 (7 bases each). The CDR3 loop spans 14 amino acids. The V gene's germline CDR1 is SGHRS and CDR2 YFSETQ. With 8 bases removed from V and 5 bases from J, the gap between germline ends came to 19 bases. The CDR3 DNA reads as TGCGCCAGGCAGGGGGGGTTGGGGTGGGAGACCCAGTACTTC. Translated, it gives CARQGGLGWETQYF.

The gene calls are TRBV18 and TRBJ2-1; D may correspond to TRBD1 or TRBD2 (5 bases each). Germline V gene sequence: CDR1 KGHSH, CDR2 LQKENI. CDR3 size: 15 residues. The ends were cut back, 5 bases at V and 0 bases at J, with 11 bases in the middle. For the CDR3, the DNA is TGTGCCAGCTCATCCGGGACCGACTCCTACAATGAGCAGTTCTTC. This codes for CASSSGTDSYNEQFF. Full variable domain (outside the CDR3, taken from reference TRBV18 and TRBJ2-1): NAGVMQNPRHLVRRRGQEARLRCSPMKGHSHVYWYRQLPEEGLKFMVYLQKENIIDESGMPKERFSAEFPKEGPSILRIQQVVRGDSAAYFCASSSGTDSYNEQFFGPGTRLTVL.

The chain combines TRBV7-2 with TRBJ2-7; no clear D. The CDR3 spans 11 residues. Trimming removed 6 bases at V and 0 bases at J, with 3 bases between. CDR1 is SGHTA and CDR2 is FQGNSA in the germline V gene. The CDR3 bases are TGTGCCAGCAGGAGCTCCTACGAGCAGTACTTC. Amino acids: CASRSSYEQYF.